This record looks at one T cell receptor (beta chain) sequence and its context. The antigen it recognizes is unknown. Qualities for individual bases were not recorded, and no much larger clone is one base off. This sample was taken from a study of cytomegalovirus exposure and HLA in healthy donors (dated by TCRdb to 2016 to 2017). Regarding the complete study: According to an earlier analysis of 587 of the donors, about 179 million T cells yielded roughly 110 million unique TCR beta sequences and about 300 Gb of sequence data. HLA typing included class I and class II loci at four-digit resolution. The study was designed to test whether signatures of past pathogen exposure could be identified by cataloging public T cell receptors. To predict cytomegalovirus infection status, the study combined high-throughput TCR immunosequencing, statistical association of individual TCRs with disease status, and machine learning. A later genetic analysis took genome-wide SNP genotypes for about 65% of the 666 donors and used that subset as a discovery cohort. Along with the approximately 620-subject first cohort, a separate validation cohort of more than 90 different subjects was used. About 320 gigabases of sequencing data and roughly 90 million unique TCR sequences were included in an early release covering several hundred HLA-typed donors. A later analysis re-examined previously published TCR beta repertoires from about 700 donors and added high-resolution HLA genotyping to investigate patterns of TCR occurrence. Alongside the repertoire data, information on donor age, sex, ethnicity and CMV serostatus was compiled. Of the approximately 400 genotyped donors, approximately 82% fell in the genetic ancestry cluster associated with self-reported Caucasian donors. An earlier analysis of roughly 600 of the donors used high-throughput TCR beta sequencing to judge whether each TCR beta V gene segment behaved as functional or pseudogenic. Every discovery cohort repertoire had been produced on one sequencing platform. On average, around 240,000 unique TCR beta nucleotide sequences were sequenced per donor among roughly 430 genotyped donors of the cohort, with about 19% of those sequences being non-productive. The number of donors typed differed by locus, with 629-630 for A, B, C, DRB1 and DQB1, roughly 550 for DQA1, 606 for DPA1, and about 450 for DPB1. The T cell repertoires of under 700 subjects were profiled by immunosequencing and related to cytomegalovirus serostatus. Several DR-DQ haplotypes were handled as single units for association and clustering because linkage in the cohort was strong. Rather than drawing on any new phenotypic data, the later analysis identified candidate immune exposures from TCR beta sequences and the way those sequences occurred across donors. On the study overall, not on this receptor specifically: In the study, about 150 TCR beta chains were listed as associated with cytomegalovirus. Because counts were too low, more than 15 rarely observed V segments, including chromosome 9 orphons, were left out of the earlier analysis of approximately 500 of the donors. A cluster of highly shared sequence variants was judged likely to be a technical artifact of the sequencing pipeline. The authors suggested that the approach could potentially be extended to other disease states and immunological phenotypes. The 87-base-pair reads could not distinguish some IMGT-functional V segments, including TRBV6-2 and TRBV6-3, so those segments were excluded. While some public TCRs were present in many individuals, most TCR sequences turned up only very rarely across donors. According to a later genetic analysis, donors in an Asian-associated ancestry cluster had fewer N-insertions in productive TCRs than the approximately 630-donor mean. Most CMV-associated TCR beta chains appeared to be HLA-restricted in a later analysis, and the HLA associations seemed to be driven largely by CMV exposure. A few of the identified cytomegalovirus-associated TCR beta chains were confirmed in vitro to be specific for cytomegalovirus antigens. A later analysis found that HLA-associated TCR beta chains were more clonally expanded and had lower generation probabilities than equally common non-associated chains. A further reported finding was that TCR beta sequences accurately predicted the HLA-A and HLA-B alleles for most subjects in the first cohort. Linkage disequilibrium might explain the correlated functional status among segregating V segments, but an unknown experimental factor could not be excluded. An earlier analysis of 450 to 750 of the donors showed that most TCR beta V segments appeared in productive rearrangements either about 90% or about 30% of the time, which broadly matched IMGT annotations. In a later analysis, several top co-occurrence clusters were reported to appear linked to parvovirus B19, influenza, CMV and Epstein-Barr virus. In a later analysis, some 17,000 TCR beta sequences were associated with specific HLA alleles at a false discovery rate of 0.05. In a later analysis, the rate of TCR association differed among HLA loci, with DRB1 alleles having the most associated TCRs and HLA-C alleles having the fewest. The only immune exposure information available for the cohort was CMV serostatus. An association between a missense DCLRE1C variant and V-gene and J-gene trimming of TCR beta chains was found in a later genetic analysis and replicated in an independent cohort. Presence/absence analyses assumed roughly uniform sequencing depth across donors, an assumption that may not hold. The classifier was reported to diagnose cytomegalovirus status with high specificity and sensitivity in both the original cohort and the validation cohort. The cohort was sequenced for TCR beta chains only, and without alpha or paired-chain data the features that could be detected were limited. Because HLA typing was unavailable for some donors at each locus, only the typed subset was used in association tests. When HLA alleles, especially DR and DQ, strongly co-occurred, attributing TCR associations to individual alleles was difficult.

The method behind the library was the immunoSEQ multiplex PCR assay. For the multiplex PCR, a mixture combining 60 forward primers for TCR Vbeta segments and 13 reverse primers for TCR Jbeta segments was used. The CDR3 region of rearranged TCR beta genes was amplified from genomic DNA with a multiplex PCR assay. The amplified TCR beta libraries were sequenced on the Illumina HiSeq System as 87-base-pair reads. The authors processed their data as follows. A later analysis counted about 80 million unique TCR beta chains across the 550 to 750 repertoires, and around 9.9 million of these chains were shared by at least two donors. Raw reads were error-corrected and collapsed into unique sequences with a nearest-neighbor algorithm that merged closely related sequences to remove PCR and sequencing errors. Alignment of CDR3 sequences to IMGT reference sequences was used to assign V, D and J gene segments. For a sequence to be retained, a match of at least six nucleotides to both a V gene segment and a J gene segment was required. A rearrangement counted as productive if the CDR3 had no stop codons and remained in frame with V and J, and every other rearrangement counted as non-productive. Following IMGT convention, CDR3 was defined as the stretch from the second conserved V-encoded cysteine to the conserved J-encoded phenylalanine. The earlier analysis of about 590 of the donors excluded sequences that lacked an unambiguous match to a single V gene segment. In an earlier analysis of 587 of the donors, V segments were called functional above 56.7% productive rearrangements and were called segregating when the between-donor standard deviation exceeded 5%. A statistical classification framework was developed to diagnose cytomegalovirus status using the catalog of TCR beta chain sequences. In a later analysis, TCR nucleotide sequences were compared against IMGT/GENE-DB human TR gene sequences so that V and J genes could be assigned. A later analysis assigned CDR3 sequences and most-parsimonious VDJ recombination scenarios with the TCRdist pipeline. In a later analysis, every TCR beta chain was defined by the combination of its CDR3 amino acid sequence and its V-gene family, and reads without a unique V-gene family were dropped. To address suspected cross-contamination and a sequencing artifact, a later analysis removed 550 to 750 highly shared, low-generation-probability nucleotide sequences. For each public chain, a later analysis derived a clonal expansion index from normalized ranks of inferred template counts within each repertoire. In a later analysis, generation probabilities were computed using a VDJ recombination model fitted to out-of-frame rearrangements, and the results were checked against IGoR. A later analysis scored TCR-TCR, TCR-HLA and TCR-CMV co-occurrence with hypergeometric tests, applying a repertoire-size bias correction to TCR pairs. False discovery rates were estimated in a later analysis by permuting HLA or CMV assignments 20 times. A later analysis grouped co-occurring TCRs with DBSCAN, adding TCRdist sequence similarity when clustering within HLA-allele-positive subsets. Repertoires with fewer than 30,000 or more than 120,000 public chains were left out of co-occurrence clustering, as were a handful of repertoires with anomalous nucleotide sharing. What TCRdb holds here is the immuneACCESS table cut down to in-frame rearrangements. Part of the clones is not present; checked against another copy, under half of the missing clones reflect an unresolved V gene, and the others are unexplained. The V and J calls and clone size are taken from that table; D and trimming were inferred from the DNA. The sample contains roughly 120,000 clones, approximately 80% of them found a single time. The ten top clones hold more than 1.4% of the sample.

The cohort was made up of 500 to 850 healthy bone marrow donors. All cohort members were sampled while nominally healthy, although unrecorded immune exposures were likely present. The donor tested CMV seronegative, placing the donor among the 350 to 400 seronegative members of the cohort. A peripheral blood sample was provided by each donor, and peripheral blood mononuclear cells were used for TCR beta sequencing. The Qiagen DNeasy Blood Extraction Kit was used to extract genomic DNA from the blood cell samples. Reading from cysteine to phenylalanine, the CDR3 counts 15 amino acids. The only DNA kept is the CDR3, 45 bases in frame from the first base. The germline V gene gives CDR1 as MNHEY and CDR2 as SVGAGI. V is reduced by 5 bases and J by 7 bases, leaving a spacing of 20 bases between them.

The sequenced sample consisted of PBMCs. The clonotype originates from a woman under 30 in good health and CMV-seronegative. Recombination connected TRBV6-5 to TRBJ1-1, and TRBD1 may be the D gene, going by 5 matching bases. The nucleotide sequence is given as TGTGCCAGCAGTAGCGCTGGTAGCGGGGCGTATGAAGCTTTCTTT. It specifies CASSSAGSGAYEAFF.